This record concerns one T cell receptor (beta chain) sequence. Antigen specificity is unknown. At one of its ends the junction is not consistent with the germline gene, which may arise from a read error. This entry comes from a study of T cell repertoires in cytomegalovirus infection. The overall study: Alongside well-studied HLA-B-restricted CMV epitopes, recently identified HLA-C-restricted CMV epitopes were also used. The public TCR beta signatures pointed to both CMV infection and matching HLA type.

General study results and limits: The ex vivo response showed dominance by HLA-C-restricted CMV-specific TCR beta clonotypes.

TCRdb reanalysed the reads using MiXCR and keeps one entry per CDR3 protein. Of roughly 920,000 distinct CDR3 sequences in the sample, about a third were seen once. The CDR3 spans 15 residues. CDR1 and CDR2 from the germline V gene are MGHRA and YSYEKL. This chain joins TRBV4-1 and TRBJ2-2; D possibly corresponds to TRBD2 (5 bases). The sample consisted of cultured CD8+ T cells from PBMCs, taken from culture after CMV antigen stimulation. The origin of this receptor is a human donor in good health (CMV status not recorded). Some clones in this sample may be carry-over from other donors' samples. Here the CDR3 DNA reads TGCGCCAGCAGCCAAGACCTGCAACCTTCTGGGGAGCTGTTATTT. Translated, it gives CASSQDLQPSGELLF.